Following are 10 T cell receptor beta chains from one sample sequenced in a study of long-term antiretroviral therapy in people with HIV. The immunoSEQ assay was v3.0, run at survey level. Using immunoSEQ multiplex PCR, the repertoire was profiled, and TCRdb retains in-frame clones only, with some absent. This sample carries 24,000 or so clones, 85% to 90% of them seen once, and the ten largest clones take roughly 4%. The sequencing used unsorted PBMCs, collected 1.9 years after starting antiretroviral therapy. These receptors all stem from a woman aged 30 to 39 with HIV.

This chain joins TRBV6-5 and TRBJ1-2, with 8 positions matching TRBD1. The CDR3 extends over 15 amino acids. Germline trimming cut 7 bases from V and 4 bases from J; bases unmatched to any gene: 11. The germline V gene has CDR1 MNHEY and CDR2 SVGAGI. CDR3 residues: CASTQGTGDLYGYTF. In nucleotides, the CDR3 is TGTGCCAGCACCCAGGGGACAGGAGACCTCTATGGCTACACCTTC.

The chain carries TRBV7-8 and TRBJ1-4; TRBD1 matches 7 bases. The CDR3 length is 15 residues. V dropped 5 bases and J dropped 5; count of bases not matched to a gene: 8. Germline CDR1 is SGHVS and CDR2 is FQNEAQ. The CDR3 sequence: CASSPHGQENEKLFF. CDR3 DNA: TGTGCCAGCAGCCCCCACGGACAGGAAAATGAAAAACTGTTTTTT.

As regards this clone: Other nucleotide sequences from this sample produce the same CDR3. The CDR3: CASSSNYEQYF. In DNA form, the CDR3 reads TGCGCCAGCAGCTCGAACTACGAGCAGTACTTC. V and J are TRBV5-1 and TRBJ2-7; D gene ambiguous. Germline CDR1 and CDR2: SGHRS and YFSETQ. The germline V and J ends were trimmed by 3 bases and 3 bases, with 4 bases remaining between them. This CDR3 spans 11 amino acids.

The chain is built from TRBV9 and TRBJ2-2; no reliable D call. The germline CDR1 and CDR2 sequences are SGDLS and YYNGEE. The V end was cut by 0 bases, the J end by 0 bases, with 18 bases between. The CDR3 covers 19 residues. Written as DNA, the CDR3 is TGTGCCAGCAGCGTAGCTCCTATTACGGGTCTAACGAACACCGGGGAGCTGTTTTTT. As protein: CASSVAPITGLTNTGELFF.

CDR3 bases: TGCGCCAGCAGCTTACGGGACCGCGCTGGCGAGCAGTACTTC. This gives the protein CASSLRDRAGEQYF. The chain carries TRBV5-1 and TRBJ2-7; either TRBD1 or TRBD2 may fit D (5 bases each). The CDR3 has 14 amino acids. V lost 2 bases and J 6 bases, leaving 15 bases between the germline ends. CDR1 and CDR2 from the germline V gene are SGHRS and YFSETQ.

The V and J genes are TRBV6-5 and TRBJ1-2; 8 bases agree with TRBD1. V trimming: 2 bases; J trimming: 3 bases; junction bases outside the gene matches: 5. The V gene's germline CDR1 is MNHEY and CDR2 SVGAGI. This CDR3 is 15 amino acids long. CDR3 sequence reads: CASSYRQTGDYGYTF. CDR3 in DNA: TGTGCCAGCAGTTACCGTCAGACAGGGGACTATGGCTACACCTTC.

This chain uses TRBV19 with TRBJ1-2; TRBD1 agrees at 10 bases. This CDR3 comprises 13 residues. V was pared by 5 bases and J by 7 bases, with 4 bases of the junction left unmatched. Per germline, CDR1 LNHDA and CDR2 SQIVND (reference sequence). CDR3 bases: TGTGCCAGTAGTGGACAGGGGGGAGGTGGCTACACCTTC. Its protein product is CASSGQGGGGYTF.

V is TRBV11-2 and J is TRBJ1-6; 9 nucleotides match TRBD1. Trimming cost V 5 bases and J 9 bases; bases outside gene matches: 8. The CDR3 extends over 15 amino acids. Germline V gene sequence: CDR1 SGHAT, CDR2 FQNNGV. CDR3: CASSDLTGGRSPLHF. The CDR3 DNA reads as TGTGCCAGCAGCGACTTGACAGGGGGGCGTTCACCCCTCCACTTT. The complete variable domain, with remaining parts taken from reference TRBV11-2 and TRBJ1-6, reads EAGVAQSPRYKIIEKRQSVAFWCNPISGHATLYWYQQILGQGPKLLIQFQNNGVVDDSQLPKDRFSAERLKGVDSTLKIQPAKLEDSAVYLCASSDLTGGRSPLHFGNGTRLTVT.

V usage is TRBV11-1 and J usage is TRBJ2-3; 9 positions agree with TRBD1. V shed 5 bases, J shed 2 bases, and the junction held 11 bases outside the gene matches. CDR1 is SGHAT and CDR2 is FQDESV in the germline V gene (reference sequence). The CDR3 runs to 17 residues. This CDR3 reads CASSPGTGLSPTDTQYF. The CDR3 nucleotides read TGTGCCAGCAGCCCCGGGACAGGGTTATCCCCCACAGATACGCAGTATTTT.

This clone was counted between two and nine times. V is TRBV4-2 and J is TRBJ1-6, with TRBD1 matching 7 bases. The CDR3 has 15 residues. The V gene end was trimmed by 1 base and the J gene end by 7 bases; junction bases not matched to a gene: 4. Germline-derived CDR1 and CDR2 are LGHNA and YNFKEQ. The CDR3, as DNA: TGTGCCAGCAGCCAAGTCGAGACAGGGAATTCACCCCTCCACTTT. The encoded protein is CASSQVETGNSPLHF.